This T cell receptor beta chain was documented in a study of CD8+ T cells in alopecia areata. In the study overall: At a dose of 5 to 10 mg twice daily, oral tofacitinib was given to treated patients. A 6-month period off drug followed tofacitinib, which lasted 6 to 18 months. Findings and caveats of the study: Lesional scalp, especially alopecia totalis/universalis, showed higher clonality than normal scalp.

A single count supports this clone. Antigen: not known. RNA was extracted and reverse transcribed into cDNA as the sequencing template. Measured with immunoSEQ multiplex PCR; TCRdb has only the in-frame clones, and not every one. This table has more than 150,000 clones, approximately 59% appearing once. There are 15 residues in the CDR3. Germline lookup yields CDR1 SEHNR and CDR2 FQNEAQ (reference sequence). After removal of 3 bases from V and 5 bases from J, the junction contained 9 bases not matched to a gene. The gene calls are TRBV7-9 and TRBJ2-5; 7 nucleotides align to TRBD1. This TCR was recovered from a human donor with alopecia areata. Source: CD4+ T cells sorted from blood, taken at week 0. The CDR3 DNA is TGTGCCAGCAGCTTTACAGGGTCCAGGGGGGAGACCCAGTACTTC. Encoded protein: CASSFTGSRGETQYF. Looking up the rest from reference TRBV7-9 and TRBJ2-5 gives the full variable domain: DTGVSQNPRHKITKRGQNVTFRCDPISEHNRLYWYRQTLGQGPEFLTYFQNEAQLEKSRLLSDRFSAERPKGSFSTLEIQRTEQGDSAMYLCASSFTGSRGETQYFGPGTRLLVL.